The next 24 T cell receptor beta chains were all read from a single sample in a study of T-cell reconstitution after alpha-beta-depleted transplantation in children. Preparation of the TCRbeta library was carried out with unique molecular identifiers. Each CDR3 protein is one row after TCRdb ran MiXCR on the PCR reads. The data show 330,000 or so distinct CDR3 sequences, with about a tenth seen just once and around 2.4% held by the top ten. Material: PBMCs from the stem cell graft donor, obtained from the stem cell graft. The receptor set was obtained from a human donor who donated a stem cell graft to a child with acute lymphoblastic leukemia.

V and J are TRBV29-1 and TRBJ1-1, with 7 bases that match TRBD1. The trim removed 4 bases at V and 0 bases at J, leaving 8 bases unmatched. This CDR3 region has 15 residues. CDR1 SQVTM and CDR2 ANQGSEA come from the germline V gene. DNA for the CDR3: TGCAGCGTTGGGGCGCAGACAGGGCTGAACACTGAAGCTTTCTTT. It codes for CSVGAQTGLNTEAFF. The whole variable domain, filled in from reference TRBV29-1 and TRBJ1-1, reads SAVISQKPSRDICQRGTSLTIQCQVDSQVTMMFWYRQQPGQSLTLIATANQGSEATYESGFVIDKFPISRPNLTFSTLTVSNMSPEDSSIYLCSVGAQTGLNTEAFFGQGTRLTVV.

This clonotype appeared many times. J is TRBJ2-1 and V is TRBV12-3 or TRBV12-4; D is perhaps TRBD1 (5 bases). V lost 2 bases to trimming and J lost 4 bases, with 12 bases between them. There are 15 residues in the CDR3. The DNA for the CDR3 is TGTGCCAGCAGTTTAACCAGGGATGTGTACAATGAGCAGTTCTTC. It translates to CASSLTRDVYNEQFF.

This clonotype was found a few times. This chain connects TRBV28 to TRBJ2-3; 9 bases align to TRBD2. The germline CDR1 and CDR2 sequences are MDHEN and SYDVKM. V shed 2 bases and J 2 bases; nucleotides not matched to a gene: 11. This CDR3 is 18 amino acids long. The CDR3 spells CASSLPREVAGVTDTQYF. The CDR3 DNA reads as TGTGCCAGCAGTTTACCCAGGGAGGTAGCGGGGGTCACAGATACGCAGTATTTT.

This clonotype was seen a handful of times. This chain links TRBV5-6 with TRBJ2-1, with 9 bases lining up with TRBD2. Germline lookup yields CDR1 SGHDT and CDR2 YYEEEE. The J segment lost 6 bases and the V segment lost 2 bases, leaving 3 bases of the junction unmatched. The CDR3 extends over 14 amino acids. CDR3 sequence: CASSFQAGGNEQFF. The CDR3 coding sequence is TGTGCCAGCAGCTTCCAAGCGGGAGGCAATGAGCAGTTCTTC.

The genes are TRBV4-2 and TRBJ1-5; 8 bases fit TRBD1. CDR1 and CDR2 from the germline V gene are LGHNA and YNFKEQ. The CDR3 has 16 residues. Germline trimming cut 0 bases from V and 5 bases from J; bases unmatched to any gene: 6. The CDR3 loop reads CASSQEAAGGHQPQHF. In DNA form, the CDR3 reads TGTGCCAGCAGCCAAGAGGCGGCAGGGGGCCATCAGCCCCAGCATTTT.

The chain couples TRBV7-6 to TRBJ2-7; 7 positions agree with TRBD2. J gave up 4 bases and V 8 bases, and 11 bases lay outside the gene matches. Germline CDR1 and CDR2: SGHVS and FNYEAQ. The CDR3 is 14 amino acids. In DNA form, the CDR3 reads TGTGCCAGCTCAAACGGACTAGAGGGTTACGAGCAGTACTTC. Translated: CASSNGLEGYEQYF.

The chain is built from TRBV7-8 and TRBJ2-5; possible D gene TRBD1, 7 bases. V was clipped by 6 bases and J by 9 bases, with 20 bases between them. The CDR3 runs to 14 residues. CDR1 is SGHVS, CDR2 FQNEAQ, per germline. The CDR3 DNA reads TGTGCCAGCAGTTCAGGAGGGACAGTGCCTCCCCAGTACTTC. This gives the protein CASSSGGTVPPQYF.

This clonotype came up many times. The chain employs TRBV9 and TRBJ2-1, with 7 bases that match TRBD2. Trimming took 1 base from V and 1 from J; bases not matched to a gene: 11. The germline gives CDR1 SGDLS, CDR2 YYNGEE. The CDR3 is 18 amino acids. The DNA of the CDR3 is TGTGCCAGCAGCGTATCGGCTAGCGGATGGGGGTCCTACAATGAGCAGTTCTTC. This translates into CASSVSASGWGSYNEQFF.

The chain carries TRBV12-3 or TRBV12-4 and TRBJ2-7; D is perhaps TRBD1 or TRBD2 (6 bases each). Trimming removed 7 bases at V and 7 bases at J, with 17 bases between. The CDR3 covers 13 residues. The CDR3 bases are TGTGCCAGCACCCAAGGGGGAGGTGAAGAGCAGTACTTC. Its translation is CASTQGGGEEQYF.

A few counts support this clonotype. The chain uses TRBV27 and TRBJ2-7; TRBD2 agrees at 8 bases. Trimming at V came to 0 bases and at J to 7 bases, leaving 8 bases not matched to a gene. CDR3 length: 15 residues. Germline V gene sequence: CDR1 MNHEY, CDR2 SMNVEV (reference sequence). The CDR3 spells CASSLSAGGGIEQYF. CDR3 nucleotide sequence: TGTGCCAGCAGTTTATCGGCGGGAGGTGGGATTGAGCAGTACTTC.

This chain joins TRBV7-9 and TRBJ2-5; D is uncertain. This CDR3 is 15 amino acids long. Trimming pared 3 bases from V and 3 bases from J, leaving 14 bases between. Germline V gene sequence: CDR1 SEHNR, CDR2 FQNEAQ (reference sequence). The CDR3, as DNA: TGTGCCAGCAGCTTTGGAGCGAGATTAAAAGAGACCCAGTACTTC. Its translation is CASSFGARLKETQYF.

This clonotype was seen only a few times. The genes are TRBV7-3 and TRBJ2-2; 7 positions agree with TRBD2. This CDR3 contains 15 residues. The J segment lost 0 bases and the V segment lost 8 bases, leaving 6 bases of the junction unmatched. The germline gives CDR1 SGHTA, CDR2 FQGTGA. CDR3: CASRSGSANTGELFF. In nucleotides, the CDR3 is TGTGCCAGCCGTAGCGGGTCCGCGAACACCGGGGAGCTGTTTTTT.

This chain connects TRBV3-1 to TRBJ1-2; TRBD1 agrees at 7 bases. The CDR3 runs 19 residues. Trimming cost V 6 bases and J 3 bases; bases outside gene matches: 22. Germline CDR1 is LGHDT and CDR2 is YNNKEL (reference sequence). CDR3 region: CASSTSIGTAANMDYGYTF. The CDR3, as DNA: TGTGCCAGCAGTACTTCAATTGGGACAGCGGCAAACATGGACTATGGCTACACCTTC. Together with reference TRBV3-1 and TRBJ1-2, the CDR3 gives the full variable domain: DTAVSQTPKYLVTQMGNDKSIKCEQNLGHDTMYWYKQDSKKFLKIMFSYNNKELIINETVPNRFSPKSPDKAHLNLHINSLELGDSAVYFCASSTSIGTAANMDYGYTFGSGTRLTVV.

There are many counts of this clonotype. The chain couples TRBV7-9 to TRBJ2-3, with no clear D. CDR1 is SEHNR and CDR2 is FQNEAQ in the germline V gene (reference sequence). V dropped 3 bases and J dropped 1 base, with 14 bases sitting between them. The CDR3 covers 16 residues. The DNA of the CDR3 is TGTGCCAGCAGCTTTCTCAAGGCCGCTCGCACAGATACGCAGTATTTT. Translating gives CASSFLKAARTDTQYF.

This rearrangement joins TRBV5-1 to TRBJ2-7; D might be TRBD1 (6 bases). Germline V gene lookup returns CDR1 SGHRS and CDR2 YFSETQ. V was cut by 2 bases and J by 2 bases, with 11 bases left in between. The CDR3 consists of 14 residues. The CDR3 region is CASSFGTPPYEQYF. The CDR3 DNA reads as TGCGCCAGCAGCTTCGGGACACCACCCTACGAGCAGTACTTC.

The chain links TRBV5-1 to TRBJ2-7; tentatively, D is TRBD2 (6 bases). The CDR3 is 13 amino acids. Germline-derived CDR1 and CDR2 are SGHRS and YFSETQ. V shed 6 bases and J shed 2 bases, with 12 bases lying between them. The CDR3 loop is CASTMGGAYEQYF. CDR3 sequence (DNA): TGCGCCAGCACTATGGGGGGTGCCTACGAGCAGTACTTC.

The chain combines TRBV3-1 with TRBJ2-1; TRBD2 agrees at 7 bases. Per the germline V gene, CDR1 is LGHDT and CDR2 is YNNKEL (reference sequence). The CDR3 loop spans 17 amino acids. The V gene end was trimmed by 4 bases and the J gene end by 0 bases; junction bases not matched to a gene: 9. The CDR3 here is CASSREIAGTSYNEQFF. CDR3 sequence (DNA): TGTGCCAGCAGCCGGGAGATAGCGGGTACCTCCTACAATGAGCAGTTCTTC.

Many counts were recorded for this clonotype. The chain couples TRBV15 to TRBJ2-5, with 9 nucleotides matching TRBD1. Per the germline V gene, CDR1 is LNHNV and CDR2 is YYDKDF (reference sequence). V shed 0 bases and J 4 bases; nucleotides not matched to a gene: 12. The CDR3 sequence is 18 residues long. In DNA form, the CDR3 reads TGTGCCACCAGCAGAGAAATTCGGACAGGGGTGAAGGCAGAGACCCAGTACTTC. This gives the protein CATSREIRTGVKAETQYF. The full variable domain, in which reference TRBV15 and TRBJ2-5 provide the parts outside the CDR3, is DAMVIQNPRYQVTQFGKPVTLSCSQTLNHNVMYWYQQKSSQAPKLLFHYYDKDFNNEADTPDNFQSRRPNTSFCFLDIRSPGLGDTAMYLCATSREIRTGVKAETQYFGPGTRLLVL.

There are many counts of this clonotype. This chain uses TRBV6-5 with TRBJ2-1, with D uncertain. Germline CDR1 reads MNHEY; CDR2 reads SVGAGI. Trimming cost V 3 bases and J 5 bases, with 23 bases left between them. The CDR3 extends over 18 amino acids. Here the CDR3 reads CASSYLGWKGSKHNEQFF. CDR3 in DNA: TGTGCCAGCAGTTATTTAGGGTGGAAGGGAAGCAAGCACAATGAGCAGTTCTTC.

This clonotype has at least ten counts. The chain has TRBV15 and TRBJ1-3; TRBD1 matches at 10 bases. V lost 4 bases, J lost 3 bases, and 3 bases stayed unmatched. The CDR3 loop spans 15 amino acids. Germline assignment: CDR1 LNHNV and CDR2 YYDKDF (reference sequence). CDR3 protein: CATSIDRGLGNTIYF. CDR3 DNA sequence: TGTGCCACCAGCATCGACAGGGGGCTTGGAAACACCATATATTTT.

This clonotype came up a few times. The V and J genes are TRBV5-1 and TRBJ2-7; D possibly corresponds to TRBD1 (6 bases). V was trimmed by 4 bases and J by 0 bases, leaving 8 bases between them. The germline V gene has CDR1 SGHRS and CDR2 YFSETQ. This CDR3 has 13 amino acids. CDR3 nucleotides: TGCGCCAGCAGCGACAGGATCTCCTACGAGCAGTACTTC. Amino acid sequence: CASSDRISYEQYF.

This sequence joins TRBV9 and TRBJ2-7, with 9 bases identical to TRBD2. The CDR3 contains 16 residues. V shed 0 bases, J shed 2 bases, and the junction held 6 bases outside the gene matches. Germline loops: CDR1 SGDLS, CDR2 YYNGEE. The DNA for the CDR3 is TGTGCCAGCAGCGTAGGCCGGACTAGCGAACCCTACGAGCAGTACTTC. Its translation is CASSVGRTSEPYEQYF. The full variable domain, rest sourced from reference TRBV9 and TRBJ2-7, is DSGVTQTPKHLITATGQRVTLRCSPRSGDLSVYWYQQSLDQGLQFLIQYYNGEERAKGNILERFSAQQFPDLHSELNLSSLELGDSALYFCASSVGRTSEPYEQYFGPGTRLTVT.

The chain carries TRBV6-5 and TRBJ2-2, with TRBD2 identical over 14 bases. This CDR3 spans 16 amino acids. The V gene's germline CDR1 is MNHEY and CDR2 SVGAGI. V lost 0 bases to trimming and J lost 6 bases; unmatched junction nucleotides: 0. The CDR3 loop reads CASSYSTSGRAGELFF. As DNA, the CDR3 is TGTGCCAGCAGTTACTCGACTAGCGGGAGGGCCGGGGAGCTGTTTTTT.

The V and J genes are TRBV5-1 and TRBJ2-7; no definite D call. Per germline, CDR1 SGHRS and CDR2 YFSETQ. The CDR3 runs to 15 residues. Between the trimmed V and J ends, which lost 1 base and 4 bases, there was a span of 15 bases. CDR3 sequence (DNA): TGCGCCAGCAGCTTGAACCCAGGCTCTAATTACGAGCAGTACTTC. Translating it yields CASSLNPGSNYEQYF. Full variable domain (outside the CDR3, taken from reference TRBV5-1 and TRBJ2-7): KAGVTQTPRYLIKTRGQQVTLSCSPISGHRSVSWYQQTPGQGLQFLFEYFSETQRNKGNFPGRFSGRQFSNSRSEMNVSTLELGDSALYLCASSLNPGSNYEQYFGPGTRLTVT.